Each of the 19 T cell receptor beta chains below was sequenced from the same sample in a study of blood T cell repertoires in COVID-19. Libraries were prepared by immunoSEQ multiplex PCR; TCRdb keeps only in-frame clonotypes and omits some of them. The sample holds around 100,000 clones; approximately 90% are singletons and the top ten take approximately 2%. The material sequenced was peripheral blood. These receptors were collected from a man between 50 and 59 years old with active COVID-19.

The chain carries TRBV7-8 and TRBJ1-6; D not certain. Trimming shortened V by 4 bases and J by 4 bases, and 14 bases separated the two germline ends. The CDR3 spans 16 residues. Germline loops: CDR1 SGHVS, CDR2 FQNEAQ. The CDR3 DNA reads TGTGCCAGCAGCTCCCGTCGTTCAGATTATAATTCACCCCTCCACTTT. Translating it yields CASSSRRSDYNSPLHF.

The CDR3 loop is CASSLGQHYGYTF. The CDR3 DNA reads TGTGCCAGCAGCTTAGGACAGCACTATGGCTACACCTTC. The rearrangement uses TRBV7-2 and TRBJ1-2, with D possibly matching TRBD1 (5 bases). The V gene's germline CDR1 is SGHTA and CDR2 FQGNSA. V dropped 1 base and J dropped 3 bases, with 6 bases sitting between them. The CDR3 is made up of 13 amino acids.

The CDR3 here is CASSPPGQGGTGELFF. In DNA, the CDR3 is TGTGCCAGCTCACCACCGGGGCAGGGAGGCACCGGGGAGCTGTTTTTT. The chain employs TRBV18 and TRBJ2-2; D possibly corresponds to TRBD2 (6 bases). CDR3 length equals 16 residues. From germline, CDR1 is KGHSH and CDR2 LQKENI. V was shortened by 0 bases and J by 4 bases, with 12 bases between the two germline ends.

The chain employs TRBV9 and TRBJ1-2, with D uncertain. This CDR3 comprises 14 residues. Germline V gene data show CDR1 as SGDLS and CDR2 as YYNGEE. Trimming cost V 1 base and J 3 bases, with 10 bases left between them. In DNA, the CDR3 is TGTGCCAGCAGCGTAAGCTTCACCCACTATGGCTACACCTTC. It is translated as CASSVSFTHYGYTF.

The chain links TRBV9 to TRBJ1-2, with a possible D match to TRBD1 (5 bases). CDR1 is SGDLS, CDR2 YYNGEE, per germline. The CDR3 loop spans 14 amino acids. Deletions cut 4 bases from V and 8 bases from J, with 18 bases between. The CDR3 spells CASSPGVEYWGYTF. In DNA, the CDR3 is TGTGCCAGCAGCCCGGGGGTGGAGTATTGGGGCTACACCTTC.

V is TRBV20-1 and J is TRBJ1-1, with D possibly matching TRBD1 (5 bases). CDR3 length equals 14 residues. Germline assignment: CDR1 DFQATT and CDR2 SNEGSKA (reference sequence). V was cut by 3 bases and J by 1 base, with 12 bases left in between. The CDR3 is CSASPYGANTEAFF. The CDR3 nucleotides read TGCAGTGCTAGTCCATATGGGGCGAACACTGAAGCTTTCTTT.

The rearrangement joins TRBV4-1 to TRBJ2-2; D not resolved. V lost 3 bases and J lost 0, with 5 bases in between. The CDR3 loop spans 14 amino acids. Germline CDR1 is MGHRA and CDR2 is YSYEKL. The CDR3 loop reads CASSHRANTGELFF. The CDR3 DNA reads TGCGCCAGCAGCCACCGCGCGAACACCGGGGAGCTGTTTTTT.

The chain links TRBV5-6 to TRBJ1-2, with TRBD1 as a possible D gene (6 bases). The CDR3 consists of 14 residues. CDR1 is SGHDT, CDR2 YYEEEE, per germline. Trimming stripped 4 bases from V and 6 bases from J, with 16 bases between. The CDR3 loop reads CASSKSTGSDGYTF. The CDR3 DNA sequence: TGTGCCAGCAGCAAGTCAACAGGGAGCGATGGCTACACCTTC.

The V and J genes are TRBV28 and TRBJ2-7; D may be TRBD1 (6 bases). The CDR3 has 12 residues. CDR1 MDHEN and CDR2 SYDVKM come from the germline V gene. V dropped 4 bases and J dropped 6 bases, with 10 bases sitting between them. Written as DNA, the CDR3 is TGTGCCAGCAGTTCAGGGGTCAGCGAGCAGTACGTC. Residues: CASSSGVSEQYV.

The V gene is TRBV6-5, the J gene TRBJ2-7; 9 bases line up with TRBD1. This CDR3 is built from 14 residues. J was trimmed by 8 bases and V by 4 bases; bases with no gene match: 9. The germline V gene encodes CDR1 MNHEY and CDR2 SVGAGI. Here the CDR3 DNA reads TGTGCCAGCAGTTTAACAGGGGGCGCTGGGCAGCAGTACGTC. This translates into CASSLTGGAGQQYV.

The count of this clone is one. V gene TRBV18 combines with J gene TRBJ2-1; TRBD2 is a possible D gene (7 bases). In germline, CDR1 is KGHSH, CDR2 LQKENI. Trimming shortened V by 0 bases and J by 5 bases, and 14 bases separated the two germline ends. The CDR3 has 16 amino acids. DNA for the CDR3: TGTGCCAGCTCACCACCGGGGGGGGCCGGGAACAATGAGCAGTTCTTC. Translation gives CASSPPGGAGNNEQFF.

V gene TRBV27 combines with J gene TRBJ2-1; 9 bases fit TRBD1. The germline V gene has CDR1 MNHEY and CDR2 SMNVEV (reference sequence). J was trimmed by 4 bases and V by 6 bases; bases with no gene match: 10. The CDR3 runs 16 residues. The CDR3 spells CASRNSGTGRYNEQFF. The CDR3 DNA reads TGTGCCAGCAGGAATTCCGGGACAGGGCGTTACAATGAGCAGTTCTTC.

This chain connects TRBV3-1 (or the pseudogene TRBV3-2) to TRBJ1-2, with TRBD1 as a possible D gene (6 bases). CDR1 and CDR2 (germline): LGHDT, YNNKEL (reference sequence). This CDR3 region has 15 residues. Trimming removed 3 bases at V and 5 bases at J, with 16 bases between. The CDR3 region has the DNA TGTGCCAGCAGCCATACAGGGAGAGGCGGGTATGGCTACACCTTC. It encodes CASSHTGRGGYGYTF.

The gene calls are TRBV7-9 and TRBJ2-3, with 11 bases identical to TRBD2. Trimming at V came to 5 bases and at J to 6 bases, leaving 7 bases not matched to a gene. Germline values: CDR1 SEHNR, CDR2 FQNEAQ (reference sequence). The CDR3 spans 15 residues. The CDR3 nucleotides are TGTGCCAGCAGCATACTAGCGGGGGCCAGCGATACGCAGTATTTT. Translation: CASSILAGASDTQYF.

The chain links TRBV5-1 to TRBJ2-3; possibly TRBD2 for D (6 bases). Trimming stripped 0 bases from V and 0 bases from J, with 14 bases between. The CDR3 totals 17 residues. Per germline, CDR1 SGHRS and CDR2 YFSETQ. The CDR3 sequence is CASSLGLVGGSTDTQYF. Here the CDR3 DNA reads TGCGCCAGCAGCTTGGGATTAGTCGGGGGTAGCACAGATACGCAGTATTTT. Drawing the rest from reference TRBV5-1 and TRBJ2-3, the complete variable domain is KAGVTQTPRYLIKTRGQQVTLSCSPISGHRSVSWYQQTPGQGLQFLFEYFSETQRNKGNFPGRFSGRQFSNSRSEMNVSTLELGDSALYLCASSLGLVGGSTDTQYFGPGTRLTVL.

CDR3 sequence reads: CASRRLAGVRETQYF. The CDR3 DNA reads TGTGCCAGCCGACGACTAGCGGGAGTCCGAGAGACCCAGTACTTC. This chain links TRBV11-2 with TRBJ2-5; 12 nucleotides agree with TRBD2. Per germline, CDR1 SGHAT and CDR2 FQNNGV. The CDR3 extends over 15 amino acids. V dropped 8 bases and J dropped 4; count of bases not matched to a gene: 8.

This chain connects TRBV6-5 to TRBJ2-2; the D is unclear. The ends were cut back, 2 bases at V and 0 bases at J, with 4 bases in the middle. CDR1 is MNHEY and CDR2 is SVGAGI in the germline V gene. This CDR3 region has 14 residues. The CDR3 sequence is CASSYLTNTGELFF. CDR3 nucleotide sequence: TGTGCCAGCAGTTACCTTACGAACACCGGGGAGCTGTTTTTT.

The CDR3 spells CASSGDRGISGNTIYF. CDR3 nucleotides: TGTGCCAGCAGCGGTGACAGGGGCATCTCTGGAAACACCATATATTTT. V and J are TRBV7-9 and TRBJ1-3; 8 nucleotides line up with TRBD1. The CDR3 is 16 residues long. With V trimmed by 5 bases and J by 0 bases, 6 bases remained unmatched. CDR1 is SEHNR, CDR2 FQNEAQ, per germline (reference sequence).

The chain uses TRBV9 and TRBJ2-6; possibly TRBD1 for D (5 bases). Per germline, CDR1 SGDLS and CDR2 YYNGEE. The CDR3 consists of 20 residues. V was pared by 0 bases and J by 2 bases, with 21 bases between. The CDR3 spells CASSVEDGYRSRTGANVLTF. The CDR3 DNA is TGTGCCAGCAGCGTAGAAGACGGGTACAGGTCCCGGACTGGGGCCAACGTCCTGACTTTC.